This T cell receptor (beta chain) came from a study of blood T cell repertoires in COVID-19 (dated by TCRdb to 2020 to 2022). With respect to the entire study: Samples covering the acute and convalescent phases of COVID-19 were provided by collaborators in the United States, Italy and Spain. Sample metadata almost always included a de-identified subject ID, COVID-19 status, age in years and sex. The prospective study material was composed of cDNA or gDNA derived from T cells, B-cell-depleted T cells, or PBMCs. A freely available public database, intended as a resource for researchers studying the immune response to SARS-CoV-2, is where the repertoires were released. Subjects who had been exposed to COVID-19, were actively infected with it, or had recovered from it provided the deeply sampled blood TCRbeta repertoires that made up the dataset. The samples were drawn from two sources: the first 160 participants of the ongoing ImmuneRACE study, and fewer than 1,500 subjects contributed by 6 global collaborators. Where HLA class I and class II types were available, the types were taken from metadata supplied by the sample provider, not from assay-based typing. What the work shows at the level of the full study, not this receptor alone: Clinical and demographic metadata were provided uncurated, with the amount varying by source and participant.

The CDR1 and CDR2 encoded by the germline V gene (reference sequence) are LNHDA and SQIVND. Trimming takes 7 bases off V and 0 bases off J; junction bases not matched to a gene: 5. The CDR3 starts with the cysteine, ends with the phenylalanine, and has 16 residues. Here the CDR3 DNA is all that survives: 48 bases in frame from base 1. To note about this clone: It has no known antigen specificity. Base qualities were left out, and no much larger clone turns up one base away.

TCRbeta CDR3 regions were amplified from genomic DNA by means of the immunoSEQ Assay, a bias-controlled multiplex PCR. Processing in the source paper ran as follows. The number of nucleated cells in each sample was estimated by amplification of reference gene primers within the assay. To quantify the absolute abundance of each unique TCRbeta CDR3 rearrangement, sequence reads were collapsed and filtered. For each sample, productive Simpson clonality was calculated as the square root of Simpson's diversity index across productive rearrangements. TCRdb took this table from immuneACCESS and kept in-frame rearrangements with V and J called. Such tables lack part of the clones; where checked against another copy, unresolved V genes explain under half of the gap, and the rest is unexplained. V and J calls and clone size are those listed in that table; D and trimming were worked out from the DNA. The sample table shows fewer than 250,000 clones, and around four fifths are seen once. The ten largest clones take up 4% of the sample.

The collaborating institutions used their own protocols to collect whole blood in K2EDTA tubes. For TCRbeta analysis, collaborator samples were shipped as frozen whole blood, as isolated PBMCs, or as DNA extracted from either sample type. The TCR comes from a man between 50 and 59 years old with acute or convalescent COVID-19. The source material was peripheral blood. Rearrangement joined TRBV19 to TRBJ2-4; 11 bases in the middle match TRBD2. The CDR3 reads as follows: CASTSSGRLAKNIQYF. The DNA is TGTGCCAGTACCTCTAGCGGGAGGTTAGCCAAAAACATTCAGTACTTC.